Presented here are 20 T cell receptor beta chains from one specimen sequenced in a study of cytomegalovirus exposure and HLA in healthy donors. Produced via immunoSEQ multiplex PCR; TCRdb's table is partial and in-frame only. The top ten hold approximately 0.84% of the sample, which has more than 250,000 clones, 70% to 90% seen once. Sequencing input: PBMCs. The receptors stem from a woman younger than 30 in good health and CMV-seronegative.

V gene TRBV2 combines with J gene TRBJ2-7, with 10 bases that match TRBD1. The CDR3 sequence is 17 residues long. Germline V gene sequence: CDR1 SNHLY, CDR2 FYNNEI. J gave up 5 bases and V 6 bases, and 16 bases lay outside the gene matches. The CDR3 bases are TGTGCCAGCAGGGGGCGACCGGGACAGGGGAGGGGAAACGAGCAGTACTTC. It translates to CASRGRPGQGRGNEQYF.

The chain carries TRBV12-5 and TRBJ2-1; 15 nucleotides agree with TRBD2. V gave up 6 bases and J gave up 7 bases; unmatched junction bases: 4. This CDR3 spans 15 amino acids. Germline-derived CDR1 and CDR2 are LGHNT and FRNRAP. The CDR3 DNA follows: TGTGCTAGTGGAACAGGGACTAGCGGGAGGAATGAGCAGTTCTTC. This sequence encodes CASGTGTSGRNEQFF.

This rearrangement joins TRBV15 to TRBJ2-2; TRBD2 agrees at 13 bases. The trim removed 7 bases at V and 6 bases at J, leaving 17 bases unmatched. Per the germline V gene, CDR1 is LNHNV and CDR2 is YYDKDF (reference sequence). This CDR3 is built from 19 residues. The CDR3 region is CATTDGGLAGWGRPGELFF. The CDR3 nucleotides read TGTGCCACCACCGACGGGGGACTAGCGGGATGGGGAAGACCCGGGGAGCTGTTTTTT. The full variable domain, rest sourced from reference TRBV15 and TRBJ2-2, is DAMVIQNPRYQVTQFGKPVTLSCSQTLNHNVMYWYQQKSSQAPKLLFHYYDKDFNNEADTPDNFQSRRPNTSFCFLDIRSPGLGDTAMYLCATTDGGLAGWGRPGELFFGEGSRLTVL.

This clone has more than one count but fewer than ten. The chain carries TRBV10-3 and TRBJ2-1; 12 nucleotides match TRBD2. The junction had 9 bases not matched to a gene; V was cut back by 6 bases and J by 9 bases. Germline V gene data show CDR1 as ENHRY and CDR2 as SYGVKD. The CDR3 has 15 residues. CDR3 in amino acids: CAISDRGLAGGEQFF. The CDR3 region has the DNA TGTGCCATCAGCGATCGGGGACTAGCGGGTGGTGAGCAGTTCTTC.

CDR3 protein: CASSPLGQPNQPQHF. Written as DNA, the CDR3 is TGTGCCAGTAGCCCCCTCGGACAGCCCAATCAGCCCCAGCATTTT. V gene TRBV19 combines with J gene TRBJ1-5; D perhaps matches TRBD1 (6 bases). With 6 bases removed from V and 3 bases from J, the gap between germline ends came to 15 bases. The CDR3 is 15 amino acids. The germline gives CDR1 LNHDA, CDR2 SQIVND (reference sequence).

This chain connects TRBV6-5 to TRBJ2-5; a weak D match, TRBD2 (5 bases). Deletions cut 10 bases from V and 4 bases from J, with 13 bases between. CDR3 length: 12 residues. Germline-derived CDR1 and CDR2 are MNHEY and SVGAGI. For the CDR3, the DNA is TGTGCCACCTCCGGAGCGGCAGAGACCCAGTACTTC. This gives the protein CATSGAAETQYF.

The chain is built from TRBV7-9 and TRBJ1-4; the D is unclear. CDR1 and CDR2 (germline): SEHNR, FQNEAQ (reference sequence). The CDR3 contains 12 residues. V dropped 4 bases and J dropped 5 bases, with 5 bases sitting between them. CDR3 loop: CASSYSNEKLFF. The CDR3 nucleotides read TGTGCCAGCAGCTATTCAAATGAAAAACTGTTTTTT. Together with reference TRBV7-9 and TRBJ1-4, the CDR3 gives the full variable domain: DTGVSQNPRHKITKRGQNVTFRCDPISEHNRLYWYRQTLGQGPEFLTYFQNEAQLEKSRLLSDRFSAERPKGSFSTLEIQRTEQGDSAMYLCASSYSNEKLFFGSGTQLSVL.

The chain joins TRBV28 to TRBJ2-7, with D maybe TRBD1 (6 bases). The V end was cut by 6 bases, the J end by 5 bases, with 11 bases between. There are 12 residues in the CDR3. Germline-derived CDR1 and CDR2 are MDHEN and SYDVKM. The CDR3 DNA reads TGTGCCAGCAGGACATGGACAGACGAGCAGTACTTC. Its protein is CASRTWTDEQYF.

The chain couples TRBV9 to TRBJ1-5, with 7 bases that match TRBD1. In germline, CDR1 is SGDLS, CDR2 YYNGEE. The CDR3 is 15 amino acids. J gave up 2 bases and V 0 bases, and 2 bases lay outside the gene matches. The CDR3 region has the DNA TGTGCCAGCAGCGTAGGAGGGGGCGGCAATCAGCCCCAGCATTTT. This encodes CASSVGGGGNQPQHF.

Turning to this clone: In the same sample, other DNA sequences code for this CDR3. The rearrangement links TRBV2 to TRBJ2-2; 9 bases are shared with TRBD1. CDR1 is SNHLY and CDR2 is FYNNEI in the germline V gene. CDR3 size: 13 residues. The junction had 2 bases not matched to a gene; V was cut back by 6 bases and J by 6 bases. The chain's CDR3 is CASRQGAAGELFF. CDR3 DNA: TGTGCCAGCAGACAGGGGGCGGCCGGGGAGCTGTTTTTT.

The rearrangement uses TRBV11-3 and TRBJ2-7; TRBD2 might be the D (5 bases). V was trimmed by 5 bases and J by 5 bases, leaving 13 bases between them. Germline values: CDR1 SGHNT, CDR2 YENEEA. The CDR3 sequence is 13 residues long. The CDR3 loop is CASSVGEFDEQYF. CDR3 coding DNA: TGTGCCAGCAGCGTGGGAGAATTCGACGAGCAGTACTTC. The complete variable domain, with remaining parts taken from reference TRBV11-3 and TRBJ2-7, reads EAGVVQSPRYKIIEKKQPVAFWCNPISGHNTLYWYLQNLGQGPELLIRYENEEAVDDSQLPKDRFSAERLKGVDSTLKIQPAELGDSAVYLCASSVGEFDEQYFGPGTRLTVT.

This clone was seen only a few times. The rearrangement uses TRBV18 and TRBJ1-5, with a possible D match to TRBD1 (6 bases). This CDR3 comprises 14 residues. V was trimmed by 3 bases and J by 2 bases, leaving 8 bases between them. Germline-derived CDR1 and CDR2 are KGHSH and LQKENI. CDR3 protein: CASSPGAGNQPQHF. The DNA of the CDR3 is TGTGCCAGCTCACCGGGGGCAGGCAATCAGCCCCAGCATTTT.

The CDR3 region has the DNA TGTGCCAGCGTACTAGCGGGGGCCTACGAGCAGTACTTC. It translates to CASVLAGAYEQYF. The chain carries TRBV6-5 and TRBJ2-7, with TRBD2 identical over 11 bases. The germline V gene has CDR1 MNHEY and CDR2 SVGAGI. Losses at the gene ends were 8 bases for V and 2 bases for J; bases not matched to a gene: 2. The CDR3 totals 13 residues.

V usage is TRBV5-4 and J usage is TRBJ2-7; 9 bases agree with TRBD1. Losses at the gene ends were 4 bases for V and 5 bases for J; bases not matched to a gene: 10. In germline, CDR1 is SGHNT, CDR2 YYREEE (reference sequence). The CDR3 spans 15 residues. The CDR3 DNA is TGTGCCAGCAGCGGACCGGGACAGGGTATCGACGAGCAGTACTTC. Translating gives CASSGPGQGIDEQYF.

CDR3 in DNA: TGTGCCAGCAGTTCGGGACAGGGGTTGAGCACTGAAGCTTTCTTT. This gives the protein CASSSGQGLSTEAFF. The rearrangement links TRBV28 to TRBJ1-1; 10 nucleotides line up with TRBD1. This CDR3 has 15 residues. J was trimmed by 4 bases and V by 4 bases; bases with no gene match: 6. Germline V gene lookup returns CDR1 MDHEN and CDR2 SYDVKM.

The chain has TRBV29-1 and TRBJ2-5, with 9 bases aligning to TRBD2. The CDR3 covers 14 residues. The V segment lost 6 bases and the J segment 5 bases; nucleotides outside the gene matches: 10. Germline CDR1 SQVTM, CDR2 ANQGSEA. The CDR3 is CSVQPGLAAETQYF. In nucleotides, the CDR3 is TGCAGCGTCCAGCCGGGACTAGCAGCGGAGACCCAGTACTTC.

V usage is TRBV25-1 and J usage is TRBJ1-1, with TRBD1 matching 7 bases. Germline V gene sequence: CDR1 MGHDK, CDR2 SYGVNS. This CDR3 contains 15 residues. With V trimmed by 6 bases and J by 6 bases, 13 bases remained unmatched. The CDR3 sequence: CASSHPGTVGSEAFF. The CDR3 nucleotides are TGTGCCAGCAGCCACCCTGGGACAGTTGGCTCTGAAGCTTTCTTT.

This clone came up a few times. The chain couples TRBV18 to TRBJ2-7; 12 nucleotides agree with TRBD2. Unmatched junction bases numbered 6, after V lost 3 bases and J lost 0 bases. From germline, CDR1 is KGHSH and CDR2 LQKENI. There are 17 residues in the CDR3. The CDR3 DNA reads as TGTGCCAGCTCACCTACAATGACTAGCGGGAGCTCCTACGAGCAGTACTTC. This encodes CASSPTMTSGSSYEQYF. Based on the CDR3 plus reference TRBV18 and TRBJ2-7, the full variable domain is NAGVMQNPRHLVRRRGQEARLRCSPMKGHSHVYWYRQLPEEGLKFMVYLQKENIIDESGMPKERFSAEFPKEGPSILRIQQVVRGDSAAYFCASSPTMTSGSSYEQYFGPGTRLTVT.

The chain combines TRBV5-6 with TRBJ2-5, with D possibly TRBD2 on 5 matching bases. CDR1 is SGHDT, CDR2 YYEEEE, per germline. This CDR3 is 12 amino acids long. V gave up 4 bases and J gave up 7 bases, with 11 bases separating them. The CDR3 sequence is CASSPLAGTQYF. The CDR3 bases are TGTGCCAGCAGCCCCTTGGCGGGGACCCAGTACTTC.

V and J are TRBV29-1 and TRBJ1-2, with a possible D match to TRBD1 (5 bases). This CDR3 contains 12 residues. Looked up from germline, CDR1 is SQVTM and CDR2 is ANQGSEA. The germline V and J ends were trimmed by 6 bases and 5 bases, with 13 bases remaining between them. The CDR3 loop reads CSVSDSNYGYTF. The CDR3 DNA reads TGCAGCGTCTCCGACAGTAATTATGGCTACACCTTC.